This TCR beta chain was found in a study of blood T cell repertoires in COVID-19. Across the study: The analysed material was cDNA or gDNA that came from T cells, B-cell-depleted T cells, or PBMCs.

Germline V gene lookup returns CDR1 PRHDT and CDR2 FYEKMQ (reference sequence). Trimming removed 0 bases from V and 4 bases from J; junction bases left unmatched: 4. The CDR3 is 17 amino acids. Profiling relied on immunoSEQ multiplex PCR, and the TCRdb table lists in-frame clones only, not all of them. This sample has 110,000 to 150,000 clones, with 84% found just once. This receptor was identified in a woman older than 75 in a cohort sampled during active or convalescent COVID-19. V gene TRBV13 combines with J gene TRBJ2-6; 9 nucleotides match TRBD1. Sequences were obtained from peripheral blood. CDR3 sequence: CASSLGQGATGANVLTF. In DNA, the CDR3 is TGTGCCAGCAGCTTAGGACAGGGGGCTACCGGGGCCAACGTCCTGACTTTC. Full variable domain (rest looked up from reference TRBV13 and TRBJ2-6): AAGVIQSPRHLIKEKRETATLKCYPIPRHDTVYWYQQGPGQDPQFLISFYEKMQSDKGSIPDRFSAQQFSDYHSELNMSSLELGDSALYFCASSLGQGATGANVLTFGAGSRLTVL.